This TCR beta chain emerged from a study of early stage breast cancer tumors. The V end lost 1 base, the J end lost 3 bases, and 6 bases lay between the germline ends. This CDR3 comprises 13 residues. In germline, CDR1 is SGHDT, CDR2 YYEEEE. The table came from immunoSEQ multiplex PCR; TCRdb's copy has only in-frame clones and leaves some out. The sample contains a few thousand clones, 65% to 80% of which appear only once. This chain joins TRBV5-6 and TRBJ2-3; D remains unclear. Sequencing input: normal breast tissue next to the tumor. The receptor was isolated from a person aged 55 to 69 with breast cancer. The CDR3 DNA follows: TGTGCCAGCAGCTTGCCCCCTACAGATACGCAGTATTTT. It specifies CASSLPPTDTQYF.